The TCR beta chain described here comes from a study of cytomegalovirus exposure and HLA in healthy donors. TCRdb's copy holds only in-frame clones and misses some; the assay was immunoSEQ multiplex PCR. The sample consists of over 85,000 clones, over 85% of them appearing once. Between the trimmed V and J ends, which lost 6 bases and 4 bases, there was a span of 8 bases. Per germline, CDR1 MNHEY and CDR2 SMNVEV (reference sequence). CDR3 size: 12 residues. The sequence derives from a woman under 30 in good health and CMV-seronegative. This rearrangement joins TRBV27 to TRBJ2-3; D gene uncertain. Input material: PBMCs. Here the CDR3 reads CASSRQADTQYF. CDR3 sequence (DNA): TGTGCCAGCAGCCGGCAGGCAGATACGCAGTATTTT.